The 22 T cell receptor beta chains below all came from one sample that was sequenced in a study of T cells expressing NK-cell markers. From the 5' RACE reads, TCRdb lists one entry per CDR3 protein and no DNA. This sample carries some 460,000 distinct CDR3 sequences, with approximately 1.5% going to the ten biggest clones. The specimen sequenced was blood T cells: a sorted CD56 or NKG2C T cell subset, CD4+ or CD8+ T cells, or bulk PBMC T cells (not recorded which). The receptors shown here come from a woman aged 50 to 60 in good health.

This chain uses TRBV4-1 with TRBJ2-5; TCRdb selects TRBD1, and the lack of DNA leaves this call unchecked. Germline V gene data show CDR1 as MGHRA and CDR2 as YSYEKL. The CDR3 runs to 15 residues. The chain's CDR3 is CASSRPSGARETQYF.

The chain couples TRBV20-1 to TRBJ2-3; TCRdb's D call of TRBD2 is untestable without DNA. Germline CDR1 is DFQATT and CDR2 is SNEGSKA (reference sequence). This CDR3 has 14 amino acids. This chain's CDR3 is CSATRTSYSDTQYF.

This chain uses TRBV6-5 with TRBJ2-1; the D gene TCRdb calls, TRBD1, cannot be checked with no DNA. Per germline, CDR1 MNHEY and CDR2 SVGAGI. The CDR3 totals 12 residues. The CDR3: CATQQGSNEQFF.

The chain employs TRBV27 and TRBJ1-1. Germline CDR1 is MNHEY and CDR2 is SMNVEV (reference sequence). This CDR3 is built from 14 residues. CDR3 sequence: CASSLSSRYTEAFF.

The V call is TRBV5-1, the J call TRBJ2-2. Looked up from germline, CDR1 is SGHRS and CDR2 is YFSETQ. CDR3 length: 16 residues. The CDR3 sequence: CASSSGQRSNTGELFF.

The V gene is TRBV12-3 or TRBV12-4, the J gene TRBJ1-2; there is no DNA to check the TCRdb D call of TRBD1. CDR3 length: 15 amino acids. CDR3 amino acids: CASSTRTGRSYGYTF.

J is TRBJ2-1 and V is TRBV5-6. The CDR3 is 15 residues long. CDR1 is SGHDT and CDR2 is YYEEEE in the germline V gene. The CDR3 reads CASSEHKSSYNEQFF.

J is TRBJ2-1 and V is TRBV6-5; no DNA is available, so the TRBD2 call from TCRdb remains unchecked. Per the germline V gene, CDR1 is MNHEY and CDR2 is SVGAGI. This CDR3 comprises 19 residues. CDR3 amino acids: CASSSPGLAGGIRADEQFF.

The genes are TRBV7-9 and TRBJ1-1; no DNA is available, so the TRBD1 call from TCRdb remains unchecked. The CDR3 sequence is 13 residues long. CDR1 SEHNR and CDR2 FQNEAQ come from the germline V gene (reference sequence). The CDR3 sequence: CASGGQMNTEAFF.

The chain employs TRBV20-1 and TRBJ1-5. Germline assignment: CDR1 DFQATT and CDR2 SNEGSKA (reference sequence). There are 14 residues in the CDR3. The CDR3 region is CSAYRPASNQPQHF.

The CDR3 loop is CASSLRKGWLTEAFF. The genes are TRBV12-3 or TRBV12-4 and TRBJ1-1; the D call of TRBD1 rests on TCRdb alone, since no DNA is present to check it. This CDR3 has 15 amino acids.

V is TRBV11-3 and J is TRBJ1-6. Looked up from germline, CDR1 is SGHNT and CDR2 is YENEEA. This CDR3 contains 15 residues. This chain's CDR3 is CASSAAAGYNSPLHF.

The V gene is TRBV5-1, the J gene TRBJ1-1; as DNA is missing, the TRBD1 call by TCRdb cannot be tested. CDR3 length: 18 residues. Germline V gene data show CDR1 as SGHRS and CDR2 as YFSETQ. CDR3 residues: CASSLARGQGAKRTEAFF.

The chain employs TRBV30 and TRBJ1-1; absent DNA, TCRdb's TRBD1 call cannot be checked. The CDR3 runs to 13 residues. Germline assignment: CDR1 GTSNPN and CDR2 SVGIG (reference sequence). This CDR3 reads CAWSGNRDTEAFF.

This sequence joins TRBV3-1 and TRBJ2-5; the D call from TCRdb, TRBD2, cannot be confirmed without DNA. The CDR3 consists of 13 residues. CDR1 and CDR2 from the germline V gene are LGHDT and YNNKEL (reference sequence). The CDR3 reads CASHTRGGETQYF.

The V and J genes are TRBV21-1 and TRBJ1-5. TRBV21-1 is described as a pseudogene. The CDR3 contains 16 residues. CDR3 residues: CASSFVAGGSNQPQHF.

CDR3 sequence: CASSRTPPSQYF. The V call is TRBV7-2, the J call TRBJ2-3; absent DNA, TCRdb's TRBD1 call cannot be checked. Germline V gives CDR1 SGHTA, CDR2 FQGNSA. CDR3 size: 12 residues.

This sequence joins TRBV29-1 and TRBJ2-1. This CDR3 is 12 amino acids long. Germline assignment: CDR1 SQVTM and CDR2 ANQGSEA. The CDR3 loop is CSSGGSYNEQFF.

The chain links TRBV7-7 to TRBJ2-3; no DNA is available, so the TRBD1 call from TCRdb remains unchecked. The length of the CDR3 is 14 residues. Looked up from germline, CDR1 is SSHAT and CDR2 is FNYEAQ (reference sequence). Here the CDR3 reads CASSLVGRADTQYF.

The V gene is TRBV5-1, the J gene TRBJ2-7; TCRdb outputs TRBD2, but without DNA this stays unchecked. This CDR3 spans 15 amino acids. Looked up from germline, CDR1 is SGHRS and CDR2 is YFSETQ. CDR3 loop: CASSPSGRATYEQYF. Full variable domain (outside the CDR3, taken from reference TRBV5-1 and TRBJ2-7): KAGVTQTPRYLIKTRGQQVTLSCSPISGHRSVSWYQQTPGQGLQFLFEYFSETQRNKGNFPGRFSGRQFSNSRSEMNVSTLELGDSALYLCASSPSGRATYEQYFGPGTRLTVT.

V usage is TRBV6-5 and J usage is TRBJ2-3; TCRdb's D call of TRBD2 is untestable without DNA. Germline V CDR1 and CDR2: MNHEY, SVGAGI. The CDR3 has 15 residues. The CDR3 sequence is CASSYSSAGTDTQYF.

The CDR3 sequence is CASGGLNREQYF. V gene TRBV2 combines with J gene TRBJ2-7; absent DNA, TCRdb's TRBD1 call cannot be checked. The CDR3 sequence is 12 residues long. CDR1 is SNHLY, CDR2 FYNNEI, per germline.